The following is a T cell receptor (beta chain) sequence with its context. The target antigen is unknown. CDR1 is SGHVS and CDR2 is FNYEAQ in the germline V gene. V shed 3 bases and J shed 5 bases, with 10 bases lying between them. The CDR3 spans 14 residues. Generated by immunoSEQ multiplex PCR, the TCRdb table keeps only in-frame clones and is missing some. The table has 37,000 or so clones, roughly 86% seen once. This record comes from a study of OX40 agonist ivuxolimab in advanced cancers. Turning to the study itself: An anti-OX40 (CD134) antibody with agonistic activity, ivuxolimab, was administered to patients. General study points: Researchers did not establish what antigens the expanded peripheral T cells target. Also showing low normalized T-cell clonal expansion were some of the nonresponders. At doses 0.1 to 3.0 mg/kg, CD4+ and CD8+ clones expanded.

Here the sequenced sample was CD4+ or CD8+ T cells sorted from blood, taken in a trial of the OX40 agonist ivuxolimab. This receptor was identified in an adult with an advanced solid tumor such as melanoma, head and neck, liver or kidney cancer. The J gene is TRBJ1-4, the V gene TRBV7-6; D is possibly TRBD1 (6 bases). CDR3 sequence: CASSLRTANEKLFF. For the CDR3, the DNA is TGTGCCAGCAGCTTGAGGACAGCAAATGAAAAACTGTTTTTT.